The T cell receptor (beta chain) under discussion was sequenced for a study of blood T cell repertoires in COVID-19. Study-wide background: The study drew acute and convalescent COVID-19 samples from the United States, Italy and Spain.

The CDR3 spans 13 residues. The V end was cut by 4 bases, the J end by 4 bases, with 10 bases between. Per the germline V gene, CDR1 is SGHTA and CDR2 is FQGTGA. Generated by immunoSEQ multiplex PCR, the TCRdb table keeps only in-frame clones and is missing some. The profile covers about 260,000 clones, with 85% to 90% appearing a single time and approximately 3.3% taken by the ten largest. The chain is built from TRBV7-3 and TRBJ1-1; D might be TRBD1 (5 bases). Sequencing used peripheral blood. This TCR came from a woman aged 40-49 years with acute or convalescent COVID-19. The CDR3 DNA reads TGTGCCAGCAGCTCCCGGGACTCCACTGAAGCTTTCTTT. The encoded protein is CASSSRDSTEAFF.